This T cell receptor (beta chain) was sequenced during a study of chemoradiotherapy in HPV16-positive cancers. This CDR3 has 12 amino acids. Germline CDR1 SGDLS, CDR2 YYNGEE. V was trimmed by 2 bases and J by 10 bases, leaving 10 bases between them. The repertoire was sequenced with immunoSEQ multiplex PCR; TCRdb's copy has only in-frame clones and lacks some. The sample yields about 32,000 clones, 88% seen once. Points from the study as a whole: In HPV16-positive patients, HPV-responsive T-cell expansion tracked better recurrence-free survival.

Concerning this clone: Antigen: not known.

The clonotype was recovered from a human donor with HPV-associated anogenital cancer. The input for sequencing was blood, taken from a patient who underwent chemoradiotherapy. The genes are TRBV9 and TRBJ1-3, with D uncertain. The CDR3 DNA sequence: TGTGCCAGCAGCGTCAGTGATGGGACCATATATTTT. This sequence encodes CASSVSDGTIYF.